This record concerns one TCR beta chain sequence. What it binds is unknown. The table came from immunoSEQ multiplex PCR; TCRdb's copy has only in-frame clones and leaves some out. The table has just over 50,000 clones, nearly 98% seen once. Sequencing was performed on unstimulated naive, memory, effector memory and TEMRA subsets derived from a few donor pairs. This record comes from a study of siplizumab effects on memory and regulatory T cells. Study-level findings and limits: Mapping to unstimulated subsets was achieved for only a minor fraction of alloreactive clones. Roughly 75-95% of dividing CD4+ or CD8+ clones were without an attributable naive or memory phenotype.

The origin of this receptor is a human donor in good health. Sequencing used naive CD4+ T cells sorted from blood.

The CDR3 protein is CASSETQVAGSTYRQFF. Written as DNA, the CDR3 is TGTGCCAGCAGCGAGACCCAGGTTGCGGGAAGCACATATAGGCAGTTCTTC. The V and J genes are TRBV9 and TRBJ2-1, with D possibly being TRBD2 (6 bases). Deletions cut 3 bases from V and 12 bases from J, with 28 bases between. The CDR3 consists of 17 residues. CDR1 and CDR2 (germline): SGDLS, YYNGEE.